The 10 T cell receptor beta chains given below trace back to one sample, sequenced in a study of T cells after yellow fever vaccination. TCRdb reprocessed the 5' RACE reads with MiXCR, giving one entry per CDR3 protein. The table includes a few hundred thousand distinct CDR3 sequences, about 7% detected once. The sample here was CD4+ T cells sorted from PBMCs, taken 15 days after the yellow fever booster vaccination. The receptor set was obtained from a man between 25 and 39 years old who received the YFV17D yellow fever vaccine.

This clonotype turned up a few times. This chain connects TRBV12-3 or TRBV12-4 to TRBJ2-3; D gene uncertain. Between the trimmed V and J ends, which lost 3 bases and 4 bases, there was a span of 8 bases. This CDR3 contains 13 residues. The CDR3 region has the DNA TGTGCCAGCAGTTTTACAGAAGCAGATACGCAGTATTTT. Its translation: CASSFTEADTQYF.

This clonotype has just a few counts. This chain uses TRBV20-1 with TRBJ2-1; the match to TRBD2 covers 9 bases. The CDR3 is 14 amino acids. V gave up 3 bases and J gave up 4 bases; unmatched junction bases: 4. Looked up from germline, CDR1 is DFQATT and CDR2 is SNEGSKA (reference sequence). The CDR3 DNA is TGCAGTGCTAGTGTCAGCGGGAGGTACAATGAGCAGTTCTTC. It is translated as CSASVSGRYNEQFF.

This clonotype was picked up many times. The chain joins TRBV5-6 to TRBJ1-2, with TRBD1 as a possible D gene (5 bases). The length of the CDR3 is 14 residues. From germline, CDR1 is SGHDT and CDR2 YYEEEE. V was pared by 1 base and J by 3 bases, with 10 bases between. This chain's CDR3 is CASSLSARDYGYTF. The DNA of the CDR3 is TGTGCCAGCAGCTTGTCGGCCAGGGACTATGGCTACACCTTC. The full variable domain, in which reference TRBV5-6 and TRBJ1-2 provide the parts outside the CDR3, is DAGVTQSPTHLIKTRGQQVTLRCSPKSGHDTVSWYQQALGQGPQFIFQYYEEEERQRGNFPDRFSGHQFPNYSSELNVNALLLGDSALYLCASSLSARDYGYTFGSGTRLTVV.

This clonotype was observed at least ten times. The gene calls are TRBV7-6 and TRBJ2-1; 9 bases agree with TRBD1. The CDR3 runs to 15 residues. Trimming took 3 bases from V and 8 from J; bases not matched to a gene: 8. Germline lookup yields CDR1 SGHVS and CDR2 FNYEAQ. CDR3: CASSFGTGGLYEQFF. The CDR3 coding sequence is TGTGCCAGCAGCTTTGGAACAGGGGGCTTGTATGAGCAGTTCTTC.

Here the CDR3 DNA reads TGCAGTGCCGTGGGGGGGAGGGCCTCCACCGGGGAGCTGTTTTTT. It yields the protein CSAVGGRASTGELFF. The chain uses TRBV20-1 and TRBJ2-2; 7 bases fit TRBD2. Losses at the gene ends were 6 bases for V and 4 bases for J; bases not matched to a gene: 11. The CDR3 spans 15 residues. Germline V gene sequence: CDR1 DFQATT, CDR2 SNEGSKA (reference sequence).

V gene TRBV20-1 combines with J gene TRBJ1-3; D is ambiguous. Trimming shortened V by 1 base and J by 0 bases, and 10 bases separated the two germline ends. The CDR3 has 15 residues. The germline gives CDR1 DFQATT, CDR2 SNEGSKA (reference sequence). CDR3: CSARAGLSSGNTIYF. As DNA, the CDR3 is TGCAGTGCTAGAGCAGGACTAAGCTCTGGAAACACCATATATTTT.

The table lists this clonotype with many counts. This chain connects TRBV19 to TRBJ2-2; D unclear. The germline gives CDR1 LNHDA, CDR2 SQIVND (reference sequence). The CDR3 extends over 14 amino acids. Trimming stripped 7 bases from V and 0 bases from J, with 9 bases between. The CDR3 DNA is TGTGCCAGTACACGGGCCCCGAACACCGGGGAGCTGTTTTTT. This encodes CASTRAPNTGELFF.

Turning to this clonotype: This may be a read error, as it is one base from a much larger clone. The chain combines TRBV30 with TRBJ2-5; weak D call: TRBD2 (5 bases). Germline loops: CDR1 GTSNPN, CDR2 SVGIG (reference sequence). V gave up 2 bases and J gave up 9 bases, with 19 bases separating them. This CDR3 comprises 14 residues. CDR3 nucleotides: TGTGCCTGGAGTCTGTGGGAGTTCGAGGAGGCCCAGTACTTC. Translating it yields CAWSLWEFEEAQYF.

This CDR3 reads CASSPQGGLPQHF. The CDR3 coding sequence is TGTGCCAGCTCACCCCAGGGCGGGCTGCCCCAGCATTTT. The chain combines TRBV18 with TRBJ1-5; a weak D match, TRBD1 (5 bases). The length of the CDR3 is 13 residues. Germline V gene data show CDR1 as KGHSH and CDR2 as LQKENI. Between the trimmed V and J ends, which lost 3 bases and 9 bases, there was a span of 12 bases.

A few counts support this clonotype. This chain joins TRBV5-1 and TRBJ2-2; 7 bases map to TRBD1. V trimming: 4 bases; J trimming: 4 bases; junction bases outside the gene matches: 7. The CDR3 is made up of 15 amino acids. The germline V gene has CDR1 SGHRS and CDR2 YFSETQ. CDR3 protein: CASSIQGPGTGELFF. The DNA for the CDR3 is TGCGCCAGCAGCATACAGGGGCCGGGCACCGGGGAGCTGTTTTTT. Based on the CDR3 plus reference TRBV5-1 and TRBJ2-2, the full variable domain is KAGVTQTPRYLIKTRGQQVTLSCSPISGHRSVSWYQQTPGQGLQFLFEYFSETQRNKGNFPGRFSGRQFSNSRSEMNVSTLELGDSALYLCASSIQGPGTGELFFGEGSRLTVL.